A selection of T cell receptor beta chains follows, all from one sample in a study of blood T cell repertoires in COVID-19. This table comes from immunoSEQ multiplex PCR, and its TCRdb copy is limited to in-frame clones, with some not included. This table has about 150,000 clones, 78% appearing once. Sequencing was carried out using PBMCs or T cells enriched from blood (not recorded which). These TCRs come from a woman aged 45-59 years who had recovered from COVID-19. CDR3s include the opening cysteine and the closing phenylalanine or tryptophan. A D gene is named only where the DNA matches it firmly. The size field is filled for only some rows; it gives once, few, many or a size class.

CDR3 length	V gene	D gene	J gene	clone size	CDR3 DNA	CDR3 protein
14	TRBV4-1	.	TRBJ1-1	.	TGCGCCAGCAGCGTAACCACAGGGCTCACTGAAGCTTTCTTT	CASSVTTGLTEAFF
13	TRBV5-1	.	TRBJ2-5	.	TGCGCCAGCAGCGCGGTACTTTCAGAGACCCAGTACTTC	CASSAVLSETQYF
15	TRBV30	TRBD1	TRBJ1-5	few	TGTGCCTGGACCTCAGGGGGGACGGCAGGACTGCCCCAGCATTTT	CAWTSGGTAGLPQHF
14	TRBV28	TRBD1	TRBJ1-1	.	TGTGCCAGCAGTTCCGGCGGACAGGGTAAAATAGCTTTCTTT	CASSSGGQGKIAFF
16	TRBV7-9	TRBD2	TRBJ2-1	.	TGTGCCAGCAGCTTAGCTTTAGCGGGGGTCTACAATGAGCAGTTCTTC	CASSLALAGVYNEQFF
14	TRBV28	TRBD1	TRBJ2-1	once	TGTGCCACCTTACAGGGGTTGTCCTACAATGAGCAGTTCTTC	CATLQGLSYNEQFF
13	TRBV7-7	.	TRBJ1-1	.	TGTGCCAGCAGCTTAGAGCTTAACACTGAAGCTTTCTTT	CASSLELNTEAFF
14	TRBV5-1	TRBD2	TRBJ2-3	.	TGCGCCAGCAGCTTCACTAGCGCCACAGATACGCAGTATTTT	CASSFTSATDTQYF
15	TRBV5-1	TRBD1	TRBJ2-3	few	TGCGCCAGCAGCCCGGGACAGACCAGCACAGATACGCAGTATTTT	CASSPGQTSTDTQYF
14	TRBV7-9	.	TRBJ1-1	.	TGTGCCAGCAGCTTAGCTTCGCGGAGTACTGAAGCTTTCTTT	CASSLASRSTEAFF
16	TRBV7-2	.	TRBJ2-7	.	TGTGCCAGCAGCTTAGGGGCTCCGGACAGTCCCCACGAGCAGTACTTC	CASSLGAPDSPHEQYF
14	TRBV2	TRBD1	TRBJ1-1	.	TGTGCCAGCAGTCTACAGGGGATGGACACTGAAGCTTTCTTT	CASSLQGMDTEAFF
19	TRBV21-1	.	TRBJ2-7	once	TGTGCCAGCAGCAAAGCGGGACAGGGGGTGGTAGCGGTGATCTACGAGCAGTACTTC	CASSKAGQGVVAVIYEQYF
14	TRBV18	.	TRBJ2-5	.	TGTGCCAGCTCACCCATAGGGGCAGGAGAGACCCAGTACTTC	CASSPIGAGETQYF
14	TRBV5-1	TRBD2	TRBJ2-7	.	TGCGCCAGCAGCTTGGAGGGGCTAGCGGGGGAGCAGTACTTC	CASSLEGLAGEQYF
17	TRBV24-1	TRBD1	TRBJ2-2	.	TGTGCCACCAGTGATTTGACAGGGGCAGCGAACACCGGGGAGCTGTTTTTT	CATSDLTGAANTGELFF
15	TRBV6-5	TRBD1	TRBJ1-5	.	TGTGCCAGCAGTTCCGGACAGGTTGGGAATCAGCCCCAGCATTTT	CASSSGQVGNQPQHF
14	TRBV5-1	TRBD2	TRBJ2-1	.	TGCGCCAGCAGCTTGGCCGCTAGCGGGGGCCGGAGGTTCTTC	CASSLAASGGRRFF
16	TRBV5-6	TRBD1	TRBJ2-1	.	TGTGCCAGCAGTTCCGACAGGGGGCAATCCTACAATGAGCAGTTCTTC	CASSSDRGQSYNEQFF
15	TRBV28	.	TRBJ1-3	.	TGTGCCAGCACTTTGGGTGCCCGAGGAGGAAACACCATATATTTT	CASTLGARGGNTIYF
14	TRBV6-5	.	TRBJ2-7	.	TGTGCCAGCAGTTACTCGAAACAGACCTACGAGCAGTACTTC	CASSYSKQTYEQYF
13	TRBV7-9	TRBD1	TRBJ1-2	few	TGTGCCAGCAGACCCGGGACAGCCTATGGCTACACCTTC	CASRPGTAYGYTF
17	TRBV28	TRBD1	TRBJ1-6	few	TGTGCCAGCAGCTCGATTGTGACAGGGAGTTATAATTCACCCCTCCACTTT	CASSSIVTGSYNSPLHF
15	TRBV19	.	TRBJ2-1	.	TGTGCCAGTAGTATAGAGGGGCTCTCCTACAATGAGCAGTTCTTC	CASSIEGLSYNEQFF
13	TRBV3-1/TRBV3-2	.	TRBJ1-2	.	TGTGCCAGCAGCCCCACCGGGGGCTATGGCTACACCTTC	CASSPTGGYGYTF
16	TRBV7-9	.	TRBJ2-5	.	TGTGCCAGCAGCTTCGGACAGCCGGCCTCCCAAGAGACCCAGTACTTC	CASSFGQPASQETQYF
13	TRBV9	.	TRBJ2-2	.	TGTGCCAGCAGCCGCCAAGCGGCTGGGGAGCTGTTTTTT	CASSRQAAGELFF
15	TRBV9	.	TRBJ1-1	.	TGTGCCAGCAGCAAAGACGGCAGGGGCGGCACTGAAGCTTTCTTT	CASSKDGRGGTEAFF
15	TRBV18	TRBD1	TRBJ1-5	.	TGTGCCAGCTCCCCTGACAGGGTGGGCAATCAGCCCCAGCATTTT	CASSPDRVGNQPQHF
20	TRBV2	.	TRBJ1-3	.	TGTGCCAGCAGTGACGATCGGACATCCTACCTGGGGGCGGCTGGAAACACCATATATTTT	CASSDDRTSYLGAAGNTIYF
18	TRBV18	TRBD2	TRBJ2-3	.	TGTGCCAGCTCACCACCAATGGGGACTAGCGGGGGCACAGATACGCAGTATTTT	CASSPPMGTSGGTDTQYF
16	TRBV5-4	TRBD1	TRBJ1-1	.	TGTGCCAGCAGCTGGGGACAGGGAGGCTTGAACACTGAAGCTTTCTTT	CASSWGQGGLNTEAFF
12	TRBV28	.	TRBJ2-2	.	TGTGCCAGCAGTTCTCCCGTGGGGGAGCTGTTTTTT	CASSSPVGELFF
10	TRBV30	.	TRBJ1-2	.	TGTGCCCTAGGGGGAGATGGCTACACCTTC	CALGGDGYTF
16	TRBV6-5	TRBD2	TRBJ2-3	.	TGTGCCAGCAGTTACGGGACTAGCGGGGCGGAAGATACGCAGTATTTT	CASSYGTSGAEDTQYF
16	TRBV6-1	TRBD1	TRBJ2-2	.	TGTGCCAGCAGTGCGACCGGGACAGGGGGTGGCGGGGAGCTGTTTTTT	CASSATGTGGGGELFF
12	TRBV6-2/TRBV6-3	.	TRBJ1-3	.	TGTGCCAGCAGTTCCCTGGGAAACACCATATATTTT	CASSSLGNTIYF
14	TRBV28	TRBD1	TRBJ1-5	.	TGTGCCAGCAAACGAGGACAGGGGAATCAGCCCCAGCATTTT	CASKRGQGNQPQHF
14	TRBV5-4	.	TRBJ1-2	.	TGTGCCAGCAGCTTGGTGACAGCGCGCTATGGCTACACCTTC	CASSLVTARYGYTF
15	TRBV7-2	TRBD1	TRBJ1-5	once	TGTGCCAGCAGCTTAGGGACAGGGGGAAATCAGCCCCAGCATTTT	CASSLGTGGNQPQHF
15	TRBV10-1	.	TRBJ1-4	.	TGCGCCAGCAGTGAAGCCGGGACAAGAAATGAAAAACTGTTTTTT	CASSEAGTRNEKLFF